The 10 T cell receptor beta chains reported below all come from one sample, sequenced in a study of shared clonotypes between healthy human individuals. Naive CD8 cells lacked CD45RO and underwent positive selection for CCR7, leaving out terminally differentiated effector memory CD45RA+ cells. Only in-frame clones appear in the TCRdb table, and some are missing; sequencing was by immunoSEQ multiplex PCR. The sample holds about 2.2 million clones, over 85% seen once. The sequenced material came from naive CD8+ T cells from PBMCs. The receptors derive from a man aged 18 to 30 in good health. Some clones in this sample may be carry-over from other donors' samples.

V usage is TRBV7-6 and J usage is TRBJ2-7; D unresolved. The V gene lost 5 bases and the J gene lost 4 bases, with 12 bases spanning the gap. The V gene's germline CDR1 is SGHVS and CDR2 FNYEAQ. The CDR3 has 13 residues. The CDR3 DNA is TGTGCCAGCAGCCCAGGACGGTCGTACGAGCAGTACTTC. Its translation is CASSPGRSYEQYF.

Notes on this clone: Other DNA sequences in the sample encode the same CDR3. The chain employs TRBV7-9 and TRBJ1-5, with D hard to call. V shed 0 bases and J shed 6 bases, with 6 bases lying between them. The CDR3 sequence is 13 residues long. CDR1 is SEHNR, CDR2 FQNEAQ, per germline (reference sequence). CDR3 in amino acids: CASSLAGGQPQHF. The CDR3 DNA sequence: TGTGCCAGCAGCTTAGCGGGTGGTCAGCCCCAGCATTTT. Full variable domain (missing parts from reference TRBV7-9 and TRBJ1-5): DTGVSQNPRHKITKRGQNVTFRCDPISEHNRLYWYRQTLGQGPEFLTYFQNEAQLEKSRLLSDRFSAERPKGSFSTLEIQRTEQGDSAMYLCASSLAGGQPQHFGDGTRLSIL.

The J gene is TRBJ2-5, the V gene TRBV12-2; TRBD1 was called by the table and not checked on the DNA. TRBV12-2 is reported as a pseudogene. The CDR3 has 16 residues. The CDR3 coding sequence is TGTGCAAGTCGTTACGTGGACAGGGTGCCCCAAGAGACCCAGTACTTC. This sequence encodes CASRYVDRVPQETQYF.

The rearrangement uses TRBV9 and TRBJ2-6; D possibly corresponds to TRBD2 (6 bases). The CDR3 loop spans 17 amino acids. Germline loops: CDR1 SGDLS, CDR2 YYNGEE. V lost 3 bases to trimming and J lost 1 base, with 14 bases between them. CDR3 DNA: TGTGCCAGCAGCGGTGGGGACTCGGGATCTGGGGCCAACGTCCTGACTTTC. This sequence encodes CASSGGDSGSGANVLTF.

CDR3 in amino acids: CASSQSLAGDSYEQYF. CDR3 coding DNA: TGCGCCAGCAGTCAATCCTTGGCAGGGGACTCCTACGAGCAGTACTTC. V is TRBV23-1 and J is TRBJ2-7, with a tentative D call TRBD1 (6 bases). TRBV23-1 carries the ORF label, with uncertain function. The V end lost 0 bases, the J end lost 0 bases, and 12 bases lay between the germline ends. The CDR3 has 16 residues.

A single count supports this clone. The rearrangement uses TRBV4-3 and TRBJ1-2; the D gene is possibly TRBD1 (6 bases). The CDR3 loop spans 15 amino acids. In germline, CDR1 is LGHNA, CDR2 YSLEER. The V and J ends lost 3 bases and 4 bases respectively, with 15 bases between them. The CDR3 bases are TGCGCCAGCAGCCAGAAGGGGGGCTCGGTCTATGGCTACACCTTC. Its protein is CASSQKGGSVYGYTF.

J is TRBJ2-1 and V is TRBV7-2, with 12 bases lining up with TRBD2. The J segment lost 0 bases and the V segment lost 8 bases, leaving 2 bases of the junction unmatched. Germline V lookup: CDR1 SGHTA, CDR2 FQGNSA. This CDR3 is 15 amino acids long. Here the CDR3 reads CASRTSGASYNEQFF. The CDR3 bases are TGTGCCAGCCGGACTAGCGGGGCCTCCTACAATGAGCAGTTCTTC.

V and J are TRBV7-2 and TRBJ2-5; the match to TRBD2 covers 12 bases. The germline CDR1 and CDR2 sequences are SGHTA and FQGNSA. This CDR3 is 17 amino acids long. With 4 bases clipped from V and 2 bases from J, the junction kept 8 bases outside the gene matches. CDR3 bases: TGTGCCAGCAGCTGGTCAGGGACTAGCGGGCAGCAAGAGACCCAGTACTTC. Translation: CASSWSGTSGQQETQYF.

This clone appeared a single time. V usage is TRBV7-3 and J usage is TRBJ2-1, with 8 bases identical to TRBD1. Germline V gene sequence: CDR1 SGHTA, CDR2 FQGTGA. The J segment lost 14 bases and the V segment lost 0 bases, leaving 6 bases of the junction unmatched. The CDR3 is made up of 13 amino acids. CDR3 in amino acids: CASSLTPDRAKFF. The CDR3 DNA sequence: TGTGCCAGCAGCTTAACACCGGACAGGGCCAAGTTCTTC.

This clone appeared once. The J gene is TRBJ2-7, the V gene TRBV10-2, with a weak D call TRBD1 (5 bases). From germline, CDR1 is WSHSY and CDR2 SAAADI. V shed 2 bases and J shed 3 bases, with 11 bases lying between them. The CDR3 loop spans 14 amino acids. The CDR3: CASSETGTSYEQYF. For the CDR3, the DNA is TGCGCCAGCAGTGAGACAGGAACAAGCTACGAGCAGTACTTC.